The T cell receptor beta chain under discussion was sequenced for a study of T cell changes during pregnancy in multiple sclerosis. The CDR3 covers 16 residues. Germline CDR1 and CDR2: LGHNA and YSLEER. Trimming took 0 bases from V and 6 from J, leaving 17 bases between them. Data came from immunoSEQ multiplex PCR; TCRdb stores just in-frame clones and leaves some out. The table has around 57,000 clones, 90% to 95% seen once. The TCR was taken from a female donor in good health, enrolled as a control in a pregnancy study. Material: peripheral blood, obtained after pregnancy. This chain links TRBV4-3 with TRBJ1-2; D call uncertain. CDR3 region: CASSQDSIRMIDGYTF. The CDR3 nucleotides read TGCGCCAGCAGCCAAGATAGTATCCGCATGATCGATGGCTACACCTTC.